The 19 T cell receptor beta chains reported below all come from one sample, sequenced in a study of shared clonotypes between healthy human individuals. Produced via immunoSEQ multiplex PCR; TCRdb's table is partial and in-frame only. The sample includes fewer than 600,000 clones, approximately 77% seen only once; the top ten take more than 10%. The sequenced sample was PBMCs. The receptors here all came from a middle-aged woman in good health. Some clones in this sample may be carry-over from other donors' samples.

Worth noting for this clone: A read error is likely here: a far larger clone is one base away. The DNA for the CDR3 is TGCGCCAGCACGCGGGCTGACGACAATGAGCAGTTCTTC. Protein product: CASTRADDNEQFF. This chain joins TRBV5-1 and TRBJ2-1; TRBD2 is a possible D gene (5 bases). Trimming shortened V by 6 bases and J by 5 bases, and 12 bases separated the two germline ends. The germline V gene has CDR1 SGHRS and CDR2 YFSETQ. This CDR3 contains 13 residues.

The chain has TRBV19 and TRBJ2-7, with unresolved D. In germline, CDR1 is LNHDA, CDR2 SQIVND (reference sequence). CDR3 length: 14 amino acids. V was pared by 1 base and J by 2 bases, with 9 bases between. The chain's CDR3 is CASSIGRTTYEQYF. The CDR3, as DNA: TGTGCCAGTAGTATAGGACGGACCACCTACGAGCAGTACTTC.

This clone was seen only a few times. This chain links TRBV30 with TRBJ1-6; the match to TRBD1 covers 7 bases. There are 15 residues in the CDR3. V lost 7 bases, J lost 0 bases, and 6 bases stayed unmatched. Germline CDR1 GTSNPN, CDR2 SVGIG (reference sequence). The CDR3 DNA is TGTGCCTACCGGACAGGTAGCTCCTATAATTCACCCCTCCACTTT. Its translation is CAYRTGSSYNSPLHF.

The V call is TRBV4-1, the J call TRBJ1-2, with no clear D. This CDR3 has 13 amino acids. Trimming left V 5 bases short and J 7 bases short, with 14 bases between. The germline gives CDR1 MGHRA, CDR2 YSYEKL. CDR3 in amino acids: CASSSTWGGGYTF. The CDR3 DNA reads as TGCGCCAGCAGCTCCACCTGGGGAGGTGGCTACACCTTC.

This clone has just a few counts. V usage is TRBV4-1 and J usage is TRBJ2-5; TRBD2 might be the D (5 bases). The J call may be faulty, since TRBJ2-7 better matches the DNA end. Germline lookup yields CDR1 MGHRA and CDR2 YSYEKL. The CDR3 length is 14 residues. The DNA for the CDR3 is TGCGCCAGCAGCCAACTTCCCGGGACCTACGAGCAGTACTTC. Translation: CASSQLPGTYEQYF.

The V and J genes are TRBV30 and TRBJ1-3; 9 bases line up with TRBD1. The ends lost 3 bases at V and 2 bases at J; junction bases unmatched: 5. Germline V CDR1 and CDR2: GTSNPN, SVGIG (reference sequence). This CDR3 has 15 residues. The CDR3 loop reads CAWREGTGPGNTIYF. The CDR3 coding sequence is TGTGCCTGGAGGGAAGGGACAGGGCCTGGAAACACCATATATTTT.

The J gene is TRBJ1-5, the V gene TRBV19; weak D call: TRBD1 (6 bases). This CDR3 has 15 residues. Deletions cut 4 bases from V and 0 bases from J, with 10 bases between. Germline values: CDR1 LNHDA, CDR2 SQIVND (reference sequence). The CDR3 loop reads CASSKDRTSNQPQHF. CDR3 coding DNA: TGTGCCAGTAGTAAGGACAGAACTAGCAATCAGCCCCAGCATTTT. The entire variable domain, with the rest obtained from reference TRBV19 and TRBJ1-5, is as follows: DGGITQSPKYLFRKEGQNVTLSCEQNLNHDAMYWYRQDPGQGLRLIYYSQIVNDFQKGDIAEGYSVSREKKESFPLTVTSAQKNPTAFYLCASSKDRTSNQPQHFGDGTRLSIL.

Comment on this clone: One base separates it from a far larger clone, so it is likely a read error. The rearrangement uses TRBV27 and TRBJ1-3; D is ambiguous. From germline, CDR1 is MNHEY and CDR2 SMNVEV (reference sequence). Trimming removed 0 bases at V and 0 bases at J, with 3 bases between. The CDR3 contains 14 residues. The chain's CDR3 is CASSLSSSGNTIYF. The CDR3 nucleotides read TGTGCCAGCAGTTTATCCTCCTCTGGAAACACCATATATTTT.

The chain is built from TRBV7-2 and TRBJ2-1, with D possibly being TRBD2 (5 bases). The CDR3 has 15 amino acids. Deletions cut 5 bases from V and 0 bases from J, with 11 bases between. Germline CDR1 reads SGHTA; CDR2 reads FQGNSA. In DNA form, the CDR3 reads TGTGCCAGCAGCGACCTTGGGAGCTCCTACAATGAGCAGTTCTTC. Its translation: CASSDLGSSYNEQFF.

In the case of this clone: This probably arose from a read error, given a far larger clone one base away. CDR3 in amino acids: CAWSHGLGQLKREALF. The CDR3 bases are TGTGCCTGGAGTCACGGCCTGGGACAGCTGAAGCGGGAAGCTCTCTTT. This sequence joins TRBV30 and TRBJ1-1; the match to TRBD1 covers 7 bases. CDR3 size: 16 residues. Germline CDR1 is GTSNPN and CDR2 is SVGIG (reference sequence).

This clone was picked up a small number of times. This chain joins TRBV5-1 and TRBJ2-6; 7 positions agree with TRBD2. Germline assignment: CDR1 SGHRS and CDR2 YFSETQ. V was pared by 5 bases and J by 0 bases, with 5 bases of the junction left unmatched. The CDR3 has 16 residues. CDR3 sequence (DNA): TGCGCCAGCAGTGCGGGGGACTTCTCTGGGGCCAACGTCCTGACTTTC. Translating it yields CASSAGDFSGANVLTF.

Of note for this clone: A far bigger clonotype differs at one base, so this is likely a read error. The V gene is TRBV5-1, the J gene TRBJ2-7, with D tentatively TRBD1 (8 bases). The germline V gene encodes CDR1 SGHRS and CDR2 YFSETQ. The CDR3 extends over 14 amino acids. For the CDR3, the DNA is TGCGCCGGCAGCGACGGACAGGGACTACTAGAGCAGTACTTC. Residues: CAGSDGQGLLEQYF.

The J gene is TRBJ1-4, the V gene TRBV28; D gene unclear. CDR1 MDHEN and CDR2 SYDVKM come from the germline V gene. The V gene lost 6 bases and the J gene lost 1 base, with 12 bases spanning the gap. The CDR3 length is 15 residues. The CDR3 sequence is CASRARHGTNEKLFF. The CDR3 DNA follows: TGTGCCAGCAGAGCCAGGCATGGAACTAATGAAAAACTGTTTTTT.

This chain uses TRBV2 with TRBJ1-5; D is ambiguous. V was cut by 8 bases and J by 2 bases, with 13 bases left in between. Germline loops: CDR1 SNHLY, CDR2 FYNNEI. CDR3 size: 14 residues. The CDR3 protein is CASGYGFGNQPQHF. CDR3 bases: TGTGCCAGCGGGTACGGGTTTGGCAATCAGCCCCAGCATTTT.

The table lists this clone with a count of one. The chain combines TRBV27 with TRBJ1-5; tentative D call: TRBD1 (5 bases). The V gene's germline CDR1 is MNHEY and CDR2 SMNVEV (reference sequence). Trimming took off 2 bases at V and 2 bases at J, with 10 bases between the two ends. This CDR3 comprises 15 residues. In DNA form, the CDR3 reads TGTGCCAGCAGTTTAGGGCCGGGGCGCAATCAGCCCCAGCATTTT. It encodes CASSLGPGRNQPQHF.

There are a few counts of this clone. Other DNA variants within this sample encode the same CDR3. The V call is TRBV29-1, the J call TRBJ2-1, with D tentatively TRBD1 or TRBD2 (5 bases each). Trimming removed 4 bases at V and 4 bases at J, with 5 bases between. Germline-derived CDR1 and CDR2 are SQVTM and ANQGSEA. The CDR3 is 11 residues long. This CDR3 is CSVGGYNEQFF. The CDR3 nucleotides are TGCAGCGTTGGGGGGTACAATGAGCAGTTCTTC.

This clone came up once. This rearrangement joins TRBV29-1 to TRBJ2-7; maybe TRBD1 (8 bases). The CDR3 totals 13 residues. Trimming took 7 bases from V and 6 from J, leaving 19 bases between them. The V gene's germline CDR1 is SQVTM and CDR2 ANQGSEA. The CDR3 DNA follows: TGCAGCGCAGGGGGCGGGAGATCCCTCGAGCAGTACTTC. Its protein product is CSAGGGRSLEQYF.

The rearrangement joins TRBV4-2 to TRBJ1-1, with 7 positions matching TRBD1. V was pared by 3 bases and J by 1 base, with 11 bases of the junction left unmatched. Germline CDR1 LGHNA, CDR2 YNFKEQ. This CDR3 contains 17 residues. The DNA of the CDR3 is TGTGCCAGCAGCCATGCATCTAGGGGGCAGGGGAACACTGAAGCTTTCTTT. Its translation: CASSHASRGQGNTEAFF.

V usage is TRBV6-1 and J usage is TRBJ1-1; no clear D. Germline V gene sequence: CDR1 MNHNS, CDR2 SASEGT. V lost 5 bases to trimming and J lost 5 bases, with 6 bases between them. This CDR3 is 11 amino acids long. DNA of the CDR3: TGTGCCAGCAGTCATGGGACTGAAGCTTTCTTT. Its translation is CASSHGTEAFF.